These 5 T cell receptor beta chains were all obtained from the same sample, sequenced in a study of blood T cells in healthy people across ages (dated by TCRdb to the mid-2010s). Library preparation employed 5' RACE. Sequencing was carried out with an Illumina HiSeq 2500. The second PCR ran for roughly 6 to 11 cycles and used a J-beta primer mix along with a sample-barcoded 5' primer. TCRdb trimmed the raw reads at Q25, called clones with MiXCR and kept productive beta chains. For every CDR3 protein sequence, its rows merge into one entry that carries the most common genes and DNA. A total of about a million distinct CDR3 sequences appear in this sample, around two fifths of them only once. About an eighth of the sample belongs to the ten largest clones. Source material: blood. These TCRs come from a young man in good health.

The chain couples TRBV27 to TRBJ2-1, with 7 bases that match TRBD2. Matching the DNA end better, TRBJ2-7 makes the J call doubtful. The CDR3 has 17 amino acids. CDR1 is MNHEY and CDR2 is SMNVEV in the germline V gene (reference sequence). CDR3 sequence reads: CASSSDSGLSSYNEQYF. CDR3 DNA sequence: TGTGCCAGCAGCTCCGATAGCGGGCTAAGCTCCTACAATGAGCAGTACTTC.

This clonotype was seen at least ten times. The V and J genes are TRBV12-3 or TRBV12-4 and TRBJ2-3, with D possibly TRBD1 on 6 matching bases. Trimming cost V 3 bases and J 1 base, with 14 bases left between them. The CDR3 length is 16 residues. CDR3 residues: CASSLLVSGGTDTQYF. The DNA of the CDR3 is TGTGCCAGCAGTTTGTTGGTCTCAGGGGGCACAGATACGCAGTATTTT.

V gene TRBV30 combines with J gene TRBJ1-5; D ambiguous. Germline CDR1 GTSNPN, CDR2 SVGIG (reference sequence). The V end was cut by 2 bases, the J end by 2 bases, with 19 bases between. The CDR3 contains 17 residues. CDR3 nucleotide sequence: TGTGCCTGGAGTTCTCAACGGCGGTTTAGGGGCAATCAGCCCCAGCATTTT. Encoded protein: CAWSSQRRFRGNQPQHF.

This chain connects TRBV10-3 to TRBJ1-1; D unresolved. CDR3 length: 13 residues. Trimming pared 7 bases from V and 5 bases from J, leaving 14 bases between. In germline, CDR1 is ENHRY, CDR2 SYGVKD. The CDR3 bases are TGTGCCATCAAGAGTCCTGGAGGAACTGAAGCTTTCTTT. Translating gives CAIKSPGGTEAFF.

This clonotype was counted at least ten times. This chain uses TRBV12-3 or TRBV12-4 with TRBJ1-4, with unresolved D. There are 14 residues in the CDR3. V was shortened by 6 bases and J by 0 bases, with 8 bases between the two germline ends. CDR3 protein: CASSSLATNEKLFF. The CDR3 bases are TGTGCCAGCAGCTCGTTGGCAACTAATGAAAAACTGTTTTTT.